Included here is one T cell receptor beta chain sequence, with context. The antigen is not known. TCRdb analysed the reads with MiXCR anew, one entry per CDR3 protein. This sample has about 340,000 distinct CDR3 sequences, with about 27% found just once. This sample was included in a study of T cell repertoires in cytomegalovirus infection. Between the trimmed V and J ends, which lost 7 bases and 4 bases, there was a span of 11 bases. CDR3 length: 14 amino acids. This clonotype was sampled from a human donor in good health (CMV status not recorded). Some clones in this sample may be carry-over from other donors' samples. The source was cultured PBMCs, collected from culture after CMV antigen stimulation. V is TRBV12-3 or TRBV12-4 and J is TRBJ2-6; D call uncertain. The CDR3 region is CASKARPGANVLTF. The CDR3 nucleotides are TGTGCCAGCAAGGCTAGACCCGGGGCCAACGTCCTGACTTTC.